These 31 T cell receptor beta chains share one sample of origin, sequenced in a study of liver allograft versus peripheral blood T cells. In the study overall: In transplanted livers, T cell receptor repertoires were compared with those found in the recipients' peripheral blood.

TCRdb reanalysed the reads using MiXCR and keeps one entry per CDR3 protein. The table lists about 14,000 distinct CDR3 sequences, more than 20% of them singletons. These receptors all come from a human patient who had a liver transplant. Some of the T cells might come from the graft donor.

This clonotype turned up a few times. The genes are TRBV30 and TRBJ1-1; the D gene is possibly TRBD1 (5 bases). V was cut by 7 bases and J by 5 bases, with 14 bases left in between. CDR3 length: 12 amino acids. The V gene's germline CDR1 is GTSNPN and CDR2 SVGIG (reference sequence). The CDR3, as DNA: TGTGCCTCCTCCGGGGAGGGGACTGAAGCTTTCTTT. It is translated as CASSGEGTEAFF.

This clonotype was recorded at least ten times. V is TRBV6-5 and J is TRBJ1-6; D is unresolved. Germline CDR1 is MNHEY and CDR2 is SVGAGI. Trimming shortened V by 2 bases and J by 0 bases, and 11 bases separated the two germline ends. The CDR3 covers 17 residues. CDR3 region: CASSYGQLSSYNSPLHF. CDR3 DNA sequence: TGTGCCAGCAGTTACGGGCAGCTCAGCTCCTATAATTCACCCCTCCACTTT.

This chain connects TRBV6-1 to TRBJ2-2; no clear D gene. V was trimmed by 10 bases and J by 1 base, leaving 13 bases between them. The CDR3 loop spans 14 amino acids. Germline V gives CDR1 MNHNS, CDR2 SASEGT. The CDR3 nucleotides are TGTGCCATTCGGTCCACCTGGAACACCGGGGAGCTGTTTTTT. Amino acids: CAIRSTWNTGELFF.

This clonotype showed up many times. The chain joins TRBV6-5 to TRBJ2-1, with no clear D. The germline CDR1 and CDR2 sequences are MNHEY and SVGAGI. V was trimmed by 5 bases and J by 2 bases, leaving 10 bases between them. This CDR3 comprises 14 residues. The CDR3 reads CASSKILPYNEQFF. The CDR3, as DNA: TGTGCCAGCAGTAAGATTTTGCCCTACAATGAGCAGTTCTTC.

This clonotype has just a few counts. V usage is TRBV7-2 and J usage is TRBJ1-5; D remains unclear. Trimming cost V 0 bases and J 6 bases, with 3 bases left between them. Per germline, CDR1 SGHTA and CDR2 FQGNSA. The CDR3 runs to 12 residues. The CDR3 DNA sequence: TGTGCCAGCAGCTTAGCGGGTCAGCCCCAGCATTTT. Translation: CASSLAGQPQHF.

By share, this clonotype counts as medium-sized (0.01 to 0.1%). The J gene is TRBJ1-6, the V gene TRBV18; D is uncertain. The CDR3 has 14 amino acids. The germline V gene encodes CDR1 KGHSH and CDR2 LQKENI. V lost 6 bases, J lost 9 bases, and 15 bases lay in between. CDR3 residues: CASSPDGRGSPLHF. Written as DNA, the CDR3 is TGTGCCAGCTCTCCCGACGGGAGAGGTTCACCCCTCCACTTT.

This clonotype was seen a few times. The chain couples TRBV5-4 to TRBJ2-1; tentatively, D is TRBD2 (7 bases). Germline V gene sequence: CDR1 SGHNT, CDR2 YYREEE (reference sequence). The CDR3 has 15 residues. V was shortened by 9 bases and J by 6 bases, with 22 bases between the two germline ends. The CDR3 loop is CAIRLGGGPGNEQFF. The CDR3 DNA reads TGTGCCATCCGTTTGGGGGGGGGGCCGGGCAATGAGCAGTTCTTC. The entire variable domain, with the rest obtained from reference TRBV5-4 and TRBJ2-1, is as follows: ETGVTQSPTHLIKTRGQQVTLRCSSQSGHNTVSWYQQALGQGPQFIFQYYREEENGRGNFPPRFSGLQFPNYSSELNVNALELDDSALYLCAIRLGGGPGNEQFFGPGTRLTVL.

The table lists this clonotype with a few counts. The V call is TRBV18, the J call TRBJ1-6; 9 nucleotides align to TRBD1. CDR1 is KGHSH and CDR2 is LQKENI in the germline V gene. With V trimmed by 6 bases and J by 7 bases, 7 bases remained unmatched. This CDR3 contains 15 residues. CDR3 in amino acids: CASSPGQGGNSPLHF. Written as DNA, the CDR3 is TGTGCCAGCTCGCCGGGACAGGGCGGGAATTCACCCCTCCACTTT. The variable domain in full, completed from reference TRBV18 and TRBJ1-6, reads NAGVMQNPRHLVRRRGQEARLRCSPMKGHSHVYWYRQLPEEGLKFMVYLQKENIIDESGMPKERFSAEFPKEGPSILRIQQVVRGDSAAYFCASSPGQGGNSPLHFGNGTRLTVT.

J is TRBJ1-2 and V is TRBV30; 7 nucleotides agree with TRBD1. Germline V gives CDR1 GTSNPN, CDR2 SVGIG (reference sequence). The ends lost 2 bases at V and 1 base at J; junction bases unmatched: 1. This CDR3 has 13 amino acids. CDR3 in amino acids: CAWSRDSNYGYTF. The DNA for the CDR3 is TGTGCCTGGAGTCGGGACAGTAACTATGGCTACACCTTC.

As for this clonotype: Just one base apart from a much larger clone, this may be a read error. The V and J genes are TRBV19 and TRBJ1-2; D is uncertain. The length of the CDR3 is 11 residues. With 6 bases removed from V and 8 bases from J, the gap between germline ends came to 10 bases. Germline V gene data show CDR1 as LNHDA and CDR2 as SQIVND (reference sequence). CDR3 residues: CASSCGGGYTF. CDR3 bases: TGTGCCAGTAGCTGCGGAGGGGGCTACACCTTC.

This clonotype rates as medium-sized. The CDR3 sequence is CASSNGGGNTEAFF. As DNA, the CDR3 is TGTGCCAGTAGTAACGGTGGGGGAAACACTGAAGCTTTCTTT. The rearrangement uses TRBV19 and TRBJ1-1; D may be TRBD1 (5 bases). The CDR3 has 14 residues. V dropped 4 bases and J dropped 2 bases, with 11 bases sitting between them. The V gene's germline CDR1 is LNHDA and CDR2 SQIVND (reference sequence).

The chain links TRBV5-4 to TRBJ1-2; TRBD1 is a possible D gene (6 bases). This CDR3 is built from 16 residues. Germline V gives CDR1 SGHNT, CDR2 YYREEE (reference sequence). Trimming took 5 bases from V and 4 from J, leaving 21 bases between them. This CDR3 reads CASRSSPRTARYGYTF. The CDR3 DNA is TGTGCCAGCAGATCGTCACCAAGGACAGCCCGCTATGGCTACACCTTC.

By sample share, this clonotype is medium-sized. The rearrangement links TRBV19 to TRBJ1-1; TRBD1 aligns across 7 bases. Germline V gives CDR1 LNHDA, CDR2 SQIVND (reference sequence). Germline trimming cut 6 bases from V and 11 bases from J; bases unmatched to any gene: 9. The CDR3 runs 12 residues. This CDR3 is CASSRTGSEAFF. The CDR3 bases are TGTGCCAGTAGCAGGACAGGTTCAGAGGCTTTCTTT.

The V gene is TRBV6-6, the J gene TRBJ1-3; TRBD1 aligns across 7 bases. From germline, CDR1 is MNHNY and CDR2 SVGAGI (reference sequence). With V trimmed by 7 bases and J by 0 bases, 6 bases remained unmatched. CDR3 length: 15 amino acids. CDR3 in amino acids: CASNRQGPSGNTIYF. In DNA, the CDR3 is TGTGCCAGCAACCGACAGGGCCCCTCTGGAAACACCATATATTTT.

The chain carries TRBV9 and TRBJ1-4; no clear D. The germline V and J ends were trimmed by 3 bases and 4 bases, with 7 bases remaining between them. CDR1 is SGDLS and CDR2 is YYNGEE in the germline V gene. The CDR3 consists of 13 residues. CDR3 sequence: CASSAGFNEKLFF. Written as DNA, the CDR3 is TGTGCCAGCAGCGCGGGGTTTAATGAAAAACTGTTTTTT.

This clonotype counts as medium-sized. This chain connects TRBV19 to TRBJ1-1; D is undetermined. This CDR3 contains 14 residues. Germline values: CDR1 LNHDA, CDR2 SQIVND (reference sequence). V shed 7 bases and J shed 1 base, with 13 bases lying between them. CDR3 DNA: TGTGCCAGTATTGACTCCCTTAAGAACACTGAAGCTTTCTTT. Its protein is CASIDSLKNTEAFF.

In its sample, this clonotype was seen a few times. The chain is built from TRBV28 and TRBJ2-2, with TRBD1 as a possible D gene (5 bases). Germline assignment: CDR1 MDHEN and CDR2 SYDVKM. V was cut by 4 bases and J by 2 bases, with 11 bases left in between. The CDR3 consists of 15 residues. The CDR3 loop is CASSSGQGNTGELFF. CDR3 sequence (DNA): TGTGCCAGCAGTTCCGGGCAGGGAAACACCGGGGAGCTGTTTTTT.

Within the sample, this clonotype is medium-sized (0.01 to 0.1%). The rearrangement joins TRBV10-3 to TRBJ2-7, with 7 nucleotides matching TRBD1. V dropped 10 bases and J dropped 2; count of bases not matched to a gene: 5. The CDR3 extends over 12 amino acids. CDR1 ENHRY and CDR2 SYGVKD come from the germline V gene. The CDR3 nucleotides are TGTGCCACCAGGGACAGCCCCTACGAGCAGTACTTC. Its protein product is CATRDSPYEQYF.

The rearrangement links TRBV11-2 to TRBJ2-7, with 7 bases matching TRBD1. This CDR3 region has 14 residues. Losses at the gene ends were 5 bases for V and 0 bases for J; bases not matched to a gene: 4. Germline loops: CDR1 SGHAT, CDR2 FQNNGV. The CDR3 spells CASSKDRFSYEQYF. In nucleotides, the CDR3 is TGTGCCAGCAGCAAGGACAGGTTCTCCTACGAGCAGTACTTC.

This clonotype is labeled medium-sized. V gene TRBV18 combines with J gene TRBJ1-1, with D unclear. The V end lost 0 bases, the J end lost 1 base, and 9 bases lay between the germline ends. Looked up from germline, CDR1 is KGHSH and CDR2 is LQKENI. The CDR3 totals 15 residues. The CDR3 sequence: CASSPPNRQNTEAFF. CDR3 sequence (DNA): TGTGCCAGCTCACCACCGAACAGACAGAACACTGAAGCTTTCTTT.

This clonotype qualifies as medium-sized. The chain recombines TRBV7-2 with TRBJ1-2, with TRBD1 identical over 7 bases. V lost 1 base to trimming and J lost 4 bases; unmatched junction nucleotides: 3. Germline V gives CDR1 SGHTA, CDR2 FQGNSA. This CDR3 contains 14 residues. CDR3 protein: CASSLGTGPYGYTF. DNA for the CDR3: TGTGCCAGCAGCTTAGGGACAGGCCCCTATGGCTACACCTTC.

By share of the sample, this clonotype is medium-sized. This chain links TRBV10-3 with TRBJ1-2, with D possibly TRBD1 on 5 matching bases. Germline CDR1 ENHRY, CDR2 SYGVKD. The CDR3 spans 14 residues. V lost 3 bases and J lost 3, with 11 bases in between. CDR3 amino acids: CAISDRDRHYGYTF. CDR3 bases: TGTGCCATCAGTGATAGAGACAGACACTATGGCTACACCTTC.

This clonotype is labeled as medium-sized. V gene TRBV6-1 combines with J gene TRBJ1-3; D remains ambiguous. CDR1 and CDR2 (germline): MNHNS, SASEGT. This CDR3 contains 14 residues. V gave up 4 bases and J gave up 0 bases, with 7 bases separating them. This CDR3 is CASSGRGSGNTIYF. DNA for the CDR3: TGTGCCAGCAGTGGACGAGGCTCTGGAAACACCATATATTTT.

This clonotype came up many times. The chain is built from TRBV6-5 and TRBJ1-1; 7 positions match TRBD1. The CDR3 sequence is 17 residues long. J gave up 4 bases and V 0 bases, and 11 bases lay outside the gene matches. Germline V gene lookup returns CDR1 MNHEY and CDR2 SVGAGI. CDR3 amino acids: CASSYSPQGLGSTEAFF. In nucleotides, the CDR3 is TGTGCCAGCAGTTACTCCCCACAGGGGTTGGGGAGCACTGAAGCTTTCTTT.

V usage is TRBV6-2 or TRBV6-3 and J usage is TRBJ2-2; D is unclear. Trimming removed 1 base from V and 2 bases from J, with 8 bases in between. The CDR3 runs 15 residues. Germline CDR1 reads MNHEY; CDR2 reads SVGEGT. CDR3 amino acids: CASSYFQDNTGELFF. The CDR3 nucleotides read TGTGCCAGCAGTTACTTCCAGGACAACACCGGGGAGCTGTTTTTT.

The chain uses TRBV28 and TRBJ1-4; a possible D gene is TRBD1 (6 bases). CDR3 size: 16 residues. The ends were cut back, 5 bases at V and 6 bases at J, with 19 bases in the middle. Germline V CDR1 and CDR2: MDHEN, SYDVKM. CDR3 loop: CASSPAGGAGYEKLFF. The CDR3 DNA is TGTGCCAGCAGTCCCGCGGGGGGGGCAGGTTATGAAAAACTGTTTTTT.

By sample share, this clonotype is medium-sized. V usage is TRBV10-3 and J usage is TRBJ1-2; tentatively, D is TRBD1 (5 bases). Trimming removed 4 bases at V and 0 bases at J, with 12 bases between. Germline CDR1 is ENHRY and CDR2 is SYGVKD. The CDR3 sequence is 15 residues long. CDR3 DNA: TGTGCCATCAGTGTGGTGGGCAGGGCTAACTATGGCTACACCTTC. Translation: CAISVVGRANYGYTF.

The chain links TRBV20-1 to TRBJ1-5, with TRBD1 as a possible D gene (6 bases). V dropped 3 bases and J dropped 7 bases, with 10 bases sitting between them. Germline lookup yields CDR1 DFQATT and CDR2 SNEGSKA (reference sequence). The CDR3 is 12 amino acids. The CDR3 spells CSASRGGQPQHF. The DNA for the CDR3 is TGCAGTGCTAGTCGTGGGGGCCAGCCCCAGCATTTT.

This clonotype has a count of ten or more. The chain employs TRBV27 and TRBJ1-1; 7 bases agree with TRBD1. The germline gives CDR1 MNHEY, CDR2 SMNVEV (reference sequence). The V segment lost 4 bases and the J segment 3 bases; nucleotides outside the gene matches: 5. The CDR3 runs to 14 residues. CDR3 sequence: CASSSPQGYTEAFF. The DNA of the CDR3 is TGTGCCAGCAGTTCCCCACAGGGGTACACTGAAGCTTTCTTT.

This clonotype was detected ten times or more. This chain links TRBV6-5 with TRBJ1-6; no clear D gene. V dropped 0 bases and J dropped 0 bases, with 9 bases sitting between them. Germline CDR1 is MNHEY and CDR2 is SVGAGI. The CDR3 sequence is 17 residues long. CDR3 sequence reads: CASSYSHRSSYNSPLHF. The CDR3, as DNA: TGTGCCAGCAGTTACTCTCATAGGAGCTCCTATAATTCACCCCTCCACTTT.

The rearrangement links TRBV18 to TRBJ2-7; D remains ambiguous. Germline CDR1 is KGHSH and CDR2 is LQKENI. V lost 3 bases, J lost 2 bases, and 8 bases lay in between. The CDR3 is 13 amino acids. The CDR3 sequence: CASSPMGTYEQYF. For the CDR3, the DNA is TGTGCCAGCTCACCTATGGGCACCTACGAGCAGTACTTC.